The clone carrying this TCR beta chain was observed at least ten times. The investigators amplified TCR beta CDR3 regions from RNA transcripts. HTBI primers were the set used in a first-round RT-PCR of the TCR CDR3. Each CDR3 protein is one row after TCRdb ran MiXCR on the multiplex PCR reads. The repertoire holds around 450,000 distinct CDR3 sequences, with approximately 14% as singletons. This specimen belongs to a study of T cells in Graves' hyperthyroidism and ophthalmopathy. This CDR3 comprises 14 residues. The ends lost 5 bases at V and 8 bases at J; junction bases unmatched: 8. The germline V gene has CDR1 SGHTA and CDR2 FQGNSA. Hyperthyroidism was newly diagnosed in patients aged 18 to 65 (duration under 2 months).

The rearrangement uses TRBV7-2 and TRBJ1-2, with 10 bases aligning to TRBD1. The clonotype was recovered from a woman aged 18-35 years with Graves' hyperthyroidism. Sequences were obtained from blood. The CDR3 spells CASSLDRGQVGYTF. The DNA of the CDR3 is TGTGCCAGCAGCCTCGACAGGGGGCAGGTCGGCTACACCTTC.